This entry is about one T cell receptor beta chain. This record comes from a study of OX40 agonist ivuxolimab in advanced cancers. Study summary: 40% to 50% of patients had received prior checkpoint inhibitor therapy.

This CDR3 has 14 amino acids. Trimming took 3 bases from V and 5 from J; bases not matched to a gene: 6. The germline V gene has CDR1 MNHNY and CDR2 SVGAGI (reference sequence). Data came from immunoSEQ multiplex PCR; TCRdb stores just in-frame clones and leaves some out. The sample holds roughly 60,000 clones, 91% seen once. This sequence originates from an adult with an advanced solid tumor such as melanoma, head and neck, liver or kidney cancer. The V gene is TRBV6-6, the J gene TRBJ2-5, with 7 bases aligning to TRBD1. The material was CD4+ or CD8+ T cells sorted from blood, obtained in a trial of the OX40 agonist ivuxolimab. The CDR3 region has the DNA TGTGCCAGCAGTTATCGAGGGGGCCGGGAGACCCAGTACTTC. It encodes CASSYRGGRETQYF.